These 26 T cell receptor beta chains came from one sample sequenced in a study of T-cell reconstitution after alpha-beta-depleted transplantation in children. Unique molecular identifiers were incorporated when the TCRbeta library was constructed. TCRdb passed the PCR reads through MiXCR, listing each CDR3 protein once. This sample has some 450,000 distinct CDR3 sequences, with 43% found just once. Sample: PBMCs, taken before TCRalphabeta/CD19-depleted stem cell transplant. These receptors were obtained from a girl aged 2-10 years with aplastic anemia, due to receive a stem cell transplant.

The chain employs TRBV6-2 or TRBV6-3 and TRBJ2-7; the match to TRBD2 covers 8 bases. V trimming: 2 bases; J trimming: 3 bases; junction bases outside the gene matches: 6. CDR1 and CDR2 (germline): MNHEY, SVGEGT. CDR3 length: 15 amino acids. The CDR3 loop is CASSYGGTRIYEQYF. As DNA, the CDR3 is TGTGCCAGCAGTTACGGGGGGACTAGAATCTACGAGCAGTACTTC.

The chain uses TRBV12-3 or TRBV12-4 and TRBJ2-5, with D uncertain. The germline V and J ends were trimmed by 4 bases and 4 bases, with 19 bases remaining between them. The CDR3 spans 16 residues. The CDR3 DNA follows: TGTGCCAGCAGTTCCCGCCCGAGACCAACCGGAGAGACCCAGTACTTC. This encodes CASSSRPRPTGETQYF.

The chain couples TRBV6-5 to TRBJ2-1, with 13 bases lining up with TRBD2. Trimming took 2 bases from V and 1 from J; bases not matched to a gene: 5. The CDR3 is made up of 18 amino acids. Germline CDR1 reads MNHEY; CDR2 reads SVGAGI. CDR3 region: CASSYGRTSGGSYNEQFF. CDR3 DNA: TGTGCCAGCAGTTACGGTAGGACTAGCGGGGGATCCTACAATGAGCAGTTCTTC.

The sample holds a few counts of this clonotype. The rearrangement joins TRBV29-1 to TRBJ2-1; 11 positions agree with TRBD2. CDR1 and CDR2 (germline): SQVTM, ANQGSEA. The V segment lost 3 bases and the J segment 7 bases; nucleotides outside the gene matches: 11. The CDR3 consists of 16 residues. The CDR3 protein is CSVDGIAGGPYNEQFF. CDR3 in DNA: TGCAGCGTTGACGGAATAGCGGGAGGGCCGTATAATGAGCAGTTCTTC.

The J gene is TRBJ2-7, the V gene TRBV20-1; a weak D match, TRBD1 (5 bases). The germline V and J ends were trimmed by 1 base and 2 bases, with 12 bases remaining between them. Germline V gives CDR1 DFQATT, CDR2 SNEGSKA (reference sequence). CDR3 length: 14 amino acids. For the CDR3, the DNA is TGCAGTGCTAGAGGACAGTTTAGAGCCTACGAGCAGTACTTC. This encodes CSARGQFRAYEQYF.

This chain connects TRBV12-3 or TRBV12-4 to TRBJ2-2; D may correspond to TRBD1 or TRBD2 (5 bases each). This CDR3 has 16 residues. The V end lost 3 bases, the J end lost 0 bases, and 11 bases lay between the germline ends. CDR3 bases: TGTGCCAGCAGTTTCCGGGACCTCGCGAACACCGGGGAGCTGTTTTTT. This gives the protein CASSFRDLANTGELFF.

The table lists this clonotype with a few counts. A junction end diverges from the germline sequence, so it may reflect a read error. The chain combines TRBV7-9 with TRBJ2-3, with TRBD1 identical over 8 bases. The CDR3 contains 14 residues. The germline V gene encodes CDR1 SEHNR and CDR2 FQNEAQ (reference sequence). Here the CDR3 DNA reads TGTGCCAGCAGTTTAGACAGGGGTGCAGATACGCAGTATTTT. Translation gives CASSLDRGADTQYF.

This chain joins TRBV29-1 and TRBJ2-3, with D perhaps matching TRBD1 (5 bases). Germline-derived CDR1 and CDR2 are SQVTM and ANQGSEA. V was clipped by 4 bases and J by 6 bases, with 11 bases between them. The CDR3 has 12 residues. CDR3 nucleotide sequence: TGCAGCGTTGCTCAGGGTGCCGATACGCAGTATTTT. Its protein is CSVAQGADTQYF.

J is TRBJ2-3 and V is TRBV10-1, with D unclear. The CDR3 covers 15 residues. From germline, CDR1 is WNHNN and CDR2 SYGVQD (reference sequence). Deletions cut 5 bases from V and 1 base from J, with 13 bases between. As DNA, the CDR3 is TGCGCCAGCAGTCCGTTAGCTGCGGGCACAGATACGCAGTATTTT. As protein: CASSPLAAGTDTQYF.

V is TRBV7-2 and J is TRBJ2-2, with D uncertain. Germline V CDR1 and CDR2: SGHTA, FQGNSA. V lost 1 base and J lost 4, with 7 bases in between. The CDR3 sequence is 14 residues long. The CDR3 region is CASSLDPGTGELFF. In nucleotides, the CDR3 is TGTGCCAGCAGCTTAGACCCGGGCACCGGGGAGCTGTTTTTT.

The CDR3 DNA follows: TGCAGCGCGCTTGGGGACTCCTACGAGCAGTACTTC. Its protein is CSALGDSYEQYF. This chain uses TRBV29-1 with TRBJ2-7; the D is unclear. This CDR3 has 12 amino acids. V was shortened by 7 bases and J by 0 bases, with 10 bases between the two germline ends. The germline V gene has CDR1 SQVTM and CDR2 ANQGSEA.

CDR3 nucleotides: TGCAGTGCTATAGGGCTGTTCTCCTACAATGAGCAGTTCTTC. Translating it yields CSAIGLFSYNEQFF. The V call is TRBV20-1, the J call TRBJ2-1; no firm D call. V dropped 4 bases and J dropped 0 bases, with 10 bases sitting between them. The germline CDR1 and CDR2 sequences are DFQATT and SNEGSKA (reference sequence). This CDR3 contains 14 residues.

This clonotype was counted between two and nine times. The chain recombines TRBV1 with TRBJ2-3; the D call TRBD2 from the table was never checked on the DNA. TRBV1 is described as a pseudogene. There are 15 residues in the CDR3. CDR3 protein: CTSSDEDYPTDTQYF. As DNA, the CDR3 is TGCACCAGCTCTGACGAAGACTACCCCACAGATACGCAGTATTTT.

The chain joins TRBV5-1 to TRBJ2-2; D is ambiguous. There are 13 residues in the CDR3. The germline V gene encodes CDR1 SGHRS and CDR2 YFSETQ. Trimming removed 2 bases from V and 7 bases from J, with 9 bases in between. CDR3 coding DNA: TGCGCCAGCAGCTTAGACAAGGACGGGGAGCTGTTTTTT. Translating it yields CASSLDKDGELFF.

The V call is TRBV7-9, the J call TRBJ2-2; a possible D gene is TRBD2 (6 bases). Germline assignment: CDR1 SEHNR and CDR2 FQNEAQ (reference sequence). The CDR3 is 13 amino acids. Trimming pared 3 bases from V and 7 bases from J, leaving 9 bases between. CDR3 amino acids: CASSFRAGGELFF. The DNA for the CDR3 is TGTGCCAGCAGCTTCCGAGCGGGCGGGGAGCTGTTTTTT. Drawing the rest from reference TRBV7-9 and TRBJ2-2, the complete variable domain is DTGVSQNPRHKITKRGQNVTFRCDPISEHNRLYWYRQTLGQGPEFLTYFQNEAQLEKSRLLSDRFSAERPKGSFSTLEIQRTEQGDSAMYLCASSFRAGGELFFGEGSRLTVL.

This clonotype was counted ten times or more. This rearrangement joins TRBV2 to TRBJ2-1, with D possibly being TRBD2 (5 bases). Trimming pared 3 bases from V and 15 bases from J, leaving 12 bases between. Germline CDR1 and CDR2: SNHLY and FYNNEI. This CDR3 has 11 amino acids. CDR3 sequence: CASSESGGGFF. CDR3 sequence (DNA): TGTGCCAGCAGTGAGTCCGGAGGCGGGTTCTTC.

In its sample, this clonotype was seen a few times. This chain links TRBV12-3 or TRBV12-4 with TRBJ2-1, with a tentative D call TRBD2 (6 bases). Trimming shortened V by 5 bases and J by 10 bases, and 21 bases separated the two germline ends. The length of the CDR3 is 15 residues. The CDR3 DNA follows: TGTGCCAGCAGTCCCGGGCCGCCTTCCGGAGGGGAGCAGTTCTTC. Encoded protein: CASSPGPPSGGEQFF.

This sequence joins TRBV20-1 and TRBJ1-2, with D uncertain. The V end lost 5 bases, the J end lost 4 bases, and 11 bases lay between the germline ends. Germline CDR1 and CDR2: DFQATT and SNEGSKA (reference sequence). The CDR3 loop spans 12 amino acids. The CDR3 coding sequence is TGCAGTGCTGAAAGGCCTTCCTATGGCTACACCTTC. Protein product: CSAERPSYGYTF.

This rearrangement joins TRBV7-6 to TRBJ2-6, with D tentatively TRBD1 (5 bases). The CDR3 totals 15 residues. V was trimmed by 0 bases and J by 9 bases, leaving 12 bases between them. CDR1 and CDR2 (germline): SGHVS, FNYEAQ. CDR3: CASSLATERVNVLTF. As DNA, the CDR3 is TGTGCCAGCAGCTTAGCGACAGAAAGGGTCAACGTCCTGACTTTC.

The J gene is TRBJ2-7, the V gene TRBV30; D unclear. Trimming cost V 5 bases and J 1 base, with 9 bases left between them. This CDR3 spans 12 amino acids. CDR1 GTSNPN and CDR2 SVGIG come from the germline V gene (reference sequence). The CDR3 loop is CAWGHSSYEQYF. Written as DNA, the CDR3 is TGTGCCTGGGGGCACAGTTCCTACGAGCAGTACTTC.

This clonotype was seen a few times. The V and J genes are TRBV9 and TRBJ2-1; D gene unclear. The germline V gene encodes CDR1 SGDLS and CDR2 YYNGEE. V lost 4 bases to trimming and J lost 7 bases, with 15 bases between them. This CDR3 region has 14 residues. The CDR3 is CASSPRTESNEQFF. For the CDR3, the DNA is TGTGCCAGCAGCCCGCGGACCGAATCGAATGAGCAGTTCTTC.

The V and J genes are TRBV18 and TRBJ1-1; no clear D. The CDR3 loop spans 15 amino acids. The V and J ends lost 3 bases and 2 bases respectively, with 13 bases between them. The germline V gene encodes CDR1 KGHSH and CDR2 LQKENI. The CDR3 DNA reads TGTGCCAGCTCACCGGAGCAGACCCTAAACACTGAAGCTTTCTTT. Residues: CASSPEQTLNTEAFF. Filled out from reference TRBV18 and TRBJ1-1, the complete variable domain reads NAGVMQNPRHLVRRRGQEARLRCSPMKGHSHVYWYRQLPEEGLKFMVYLQKENIIDESGMPKERFSAEFPKEGPSILRIQQVVRGDSAAYFCASSPEQTLNTEAFFGQGTRLTVV.

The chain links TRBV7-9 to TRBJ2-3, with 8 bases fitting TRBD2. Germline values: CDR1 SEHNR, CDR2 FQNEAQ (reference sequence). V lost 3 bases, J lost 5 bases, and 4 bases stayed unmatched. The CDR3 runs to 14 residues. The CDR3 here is CASSFSGTIDTQYF. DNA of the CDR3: TGTGCCAGCAGCTTTAGCGGGACAATAGATACGCAGTATTTT.

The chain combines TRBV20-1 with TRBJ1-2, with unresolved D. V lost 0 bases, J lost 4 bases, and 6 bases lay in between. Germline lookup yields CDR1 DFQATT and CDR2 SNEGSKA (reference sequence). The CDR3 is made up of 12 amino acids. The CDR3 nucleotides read TGCAGTGCTAGAGAAAACAGCTATGGCTACACCTTC. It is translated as CSARENSYGYTF.

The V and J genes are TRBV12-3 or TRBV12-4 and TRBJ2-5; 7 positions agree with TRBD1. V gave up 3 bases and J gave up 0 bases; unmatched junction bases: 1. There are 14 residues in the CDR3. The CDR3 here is CASSFGTDQETQYF. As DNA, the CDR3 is TGTGCCAGCAGTTTCGGGACAGACCAAGAGACCCAGTACTTC.

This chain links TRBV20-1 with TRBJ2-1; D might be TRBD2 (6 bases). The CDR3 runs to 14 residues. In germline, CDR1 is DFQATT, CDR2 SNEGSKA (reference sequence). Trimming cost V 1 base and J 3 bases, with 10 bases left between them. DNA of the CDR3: TGCAGTGCTAGAGGGGGAGGAGTCTACAATGAGCAGTTCTTC. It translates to CSARGGGVYNEQFF.